The 5 T cell receptor beta chains below all came from one sample that was sequenced in a study of Ad26.COV2.S vaccination and SARS-CoV-2 variants. Here immunoSEQ multiplex PCR was the method, and the copy in TCRdb shows in-frame clones only, minus some. The table has about 94,000 clones, roughly 84% seen once. Sequencing was performed on peripheral blood, taken after recovery from COVID-19. The source of these receptors is a human donor who had recovered from COVID-19.

The chain links TRBV2 to TRBJ2-7; D might be TRBD2 (6 bases). The V gene lost 6 bases and the J gene lost 3 bases, with 15 bases spanning the gap. The CDR3 consists of 14 residues. Germline V gene data show CDR1 as SNHLY and CDR2 as FYNNEI. CDR3 sequence: CASRGGLNYYEQYF. In DNA, the CDR3 is TGTGCCAGCAGGGGGGGTCTCAATTACTACGAGCAGTACTTC.

The chain uses TRBV4-3 and TRBJ1-2, with D tentatively TRBD1 (5 bases). The germline gives CDR1 LGHNA, CDR2 YSLEER. This CDR3 contains 17 residues. Trimming took 4 bases from V and 2 from J, leaving 20 bases between them. CDR3 nucleotides: TGCGCCAGCAGCCTGGACCGTTCCGGGGCGTTGAACTATGGCTACACCTTC. Translating gives CASSLDRSGALNYGYTF.

This chain uses TRBV5-6 with TRBJ2-7; 8 bases are a match to TRBD1. Germline assignment: CDR1 SGHDT and CDR2 YYEEEE. The ends lost 4 bases at V and 6 bases at J; junction bases unmatched: 3. The CDR3 is 12 residues long. DNA of the CDR3: TGTGCCAGCAGCCCCACAGGGGGCGAGCAGTACTTC. Translated, it gives CASSPTGGEQYF. Variable domain in full (rest from reference TRBV5-6 and TRBJ2-7): DAGVTQSPTHLIKTRGQQVTLRCSPKSGHDTVSWYQQALGQGPQFIFQYYEEEERQRGNFPDRFSGHQFPNYSSELNVNALLLGDSALYLCASSPTGGEQYFGPGTRLTVT.

The V gene is TRBV5-3, the J gene TRBJ2-7; TRBD1 is a possible D gene (6 bases). TRBV5-3 is an open reading frame, and its role is uncertain. V was clipped by 4 bases and J by 4 bases, with 21 bases between them. The CDR3 contains 16 residues. CDR3 in amino acids: CARSPYGDTSSYEQYF. The CDR3 DNA sequence: TGTGCCAGAAGCCCCTACGGGGACACTTCATCTTACGAGCAGTACTTC.

The gene calls are TRBV7-9 and TRBJ2-6, with a possible D match to TRBD2 (5 bases). This CDR3 spans 16 amino acids. From germline, CDR1 is SEHNR and CDR2 FQNEAQ (reference sequence). V was trimmed by 3 bases and J by 2 bases, leaving 11 bases between them. The chain's CDR3 is CASSLAAGAGANVLTF. The CDR3 region has the DNA TGTGCCAGCAGCTTGGCTGCCGGGGCTGGGGCCAACGTCCTGACTTTC.